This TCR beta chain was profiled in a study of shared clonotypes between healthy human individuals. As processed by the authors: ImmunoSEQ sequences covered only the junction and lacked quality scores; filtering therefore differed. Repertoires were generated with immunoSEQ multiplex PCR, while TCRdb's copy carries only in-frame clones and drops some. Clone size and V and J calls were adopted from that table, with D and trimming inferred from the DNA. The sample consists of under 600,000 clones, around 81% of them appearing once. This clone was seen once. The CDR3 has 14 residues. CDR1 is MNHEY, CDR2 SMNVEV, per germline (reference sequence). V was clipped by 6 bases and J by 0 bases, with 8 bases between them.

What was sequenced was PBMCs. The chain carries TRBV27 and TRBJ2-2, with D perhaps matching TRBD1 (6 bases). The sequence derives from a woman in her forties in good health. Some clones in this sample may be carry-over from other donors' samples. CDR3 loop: CASSDRPNTGELFF. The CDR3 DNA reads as TGTGCCAGCAGCGACAGGCCGAACACCGGGGAGCTGTTTTTT.